This T cell receptor beta chain appears in the sequencing data of a study of shared clonotypes between healthy human individuals. With regard to this clone: Antigen specificity is unknown.

The CDR3 runs to 13 residues. With 6 bases removed from V and 7 bases from J, the gap between germline ends came to 13 bases. Germline lookup yields CDR1 LNHDA and CDR2 SQIVND (reference sequence). General study results and limits: All-four-donor shared clonotypes had higher generation probabilities than non-shared clonotypes did.

Several immunoSEQ 96-well plates shared each subset's DNA, each plate a replicate. This table comes from immunoSEQ multiplex PCR, and its TCRdb copy is limited to in-frame clones, with some not included. The sample shows 700,000 to 950,000 clones, around 96% of them seen only once. CD45RO-negative CD8 cells positively selected for CCR7 made up the naive population, which excluded terminally differentiated effector memory CD45RA+ cells. The chain couples TRBV19 to TRBJ2-1, with D possibly TRBD2 on 6 matching bases. The clonotype was recovered from a man aged 30 to 45 in good health. The sample taken for sequencing was naive CD8+ T cells sorted from blood. The CDR3 region is CASRAGGPNEQFF. The CDR3 coding sequence is TGTGCCAGTAGGGCCGGAGGGCCGAATGAGCAGTTCTTC.